The 2 T cell receptor beta chains listed next were all sequenced from one sample in a study of T cells in Graves' hyperthyroidism and ophthalmopathy. Authors of the study amplified TCR beta CDR3 regions from RNA transcripts. The HTBI primer set was used in a first-round RT-PCR of the TCR CDR3. TCRdb fed the multiplex PCR reads into MiXCR, producing one record per CDR3 protein. The sample lists over 500,000 distinct CDR3 sequences, roughly 15% occurring once. The sequenced material came from blood. These receptors originate from a woman between 35 and 50 years old with Graves' hyperthyroidism.

This clonotype has at least ten counts. The chain uses TRBV3-1 and TRBJ2-1; 7 bases are shared with TRBD1. This CDR3 comprises 16 residues. The V gene end was trimmed by 5 bases and the J gene end by 0 bases; junction bases not matched to a gene: 7. The germline gives CDR1 LGHDT, CDR2 YNNKEL (reference sequence). The CDR3: CASSSLQGLSYNEQFF. For the CDR3, the DNA is TGTGCCAGCAGCTCCTTACAGGGGCTCTCCTACAATGAGCAGTTCTTC.

This clonotype was detected ten times or more. The chain combines TRBV27 with TRBJ2-1; TRBD1 matches 7 bases. This CDR3 has 14 residues. Trimming took 2 bases from V and 3 from J; bases not matched to a gene: 1. The germline gives CDR1 MNHEY, CDR2 SMNVEV (reference sequence). The CDR3 protein is CASSLGTDYNEQFF. The DNA for the CDR3 is TGTGCCAGCAGTTTAGGGACAGACTACAATGAGCAGTTCTTC.